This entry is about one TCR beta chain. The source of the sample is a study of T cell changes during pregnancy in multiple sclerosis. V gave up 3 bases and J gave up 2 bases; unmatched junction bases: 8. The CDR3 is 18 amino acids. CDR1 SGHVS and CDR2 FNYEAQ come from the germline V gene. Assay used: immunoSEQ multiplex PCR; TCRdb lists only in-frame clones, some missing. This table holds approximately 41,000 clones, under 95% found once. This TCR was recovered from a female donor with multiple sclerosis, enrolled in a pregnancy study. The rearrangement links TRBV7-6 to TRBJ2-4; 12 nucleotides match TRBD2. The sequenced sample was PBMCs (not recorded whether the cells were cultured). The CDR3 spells CASSFFSSGRETKNIQYF. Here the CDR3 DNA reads TGTGCCAGCAGCTTCTTTTCTAGCGGGAGGGAAACCAAAAACATTCAGTACTTC.